This T cell receptor beta chain was sequenced for a study of T-cell reconstitution after alpha-beta-depleted transplantation in children. Between the trimmed V and J ends, which lost 6 bases and 5 bases, there was a span of 13 bases. This CDR3 has 13 residues. A library of TCRbeta sequences, prepared with unique molecular identifiers, was generated. TCRdb independently ran MiXCR on the PCR reads; one entry per CDR3 protein. Of some 530,000 distinct CDR3 sequences listed, around 13% were seen once; the top ten hold around 5.8%. Only a few counts were recorded for this clonotype. The genes are TRBV12-3 or TRBV12-4 and TRBJ1-1, with D uncertain. This sequence was found in a human donor who donated a stem cell graft to a child with combined immunodeficiency. The sample was PBMCs from the stem cell graft donor, taken from the stem cell graft. This CDR3 is CASSRSTRTEAFF. In DNA, the CDR3 is TGTGCCAGCAGCCGTTCGACTAGAACTGAAGCTTTCTTT.